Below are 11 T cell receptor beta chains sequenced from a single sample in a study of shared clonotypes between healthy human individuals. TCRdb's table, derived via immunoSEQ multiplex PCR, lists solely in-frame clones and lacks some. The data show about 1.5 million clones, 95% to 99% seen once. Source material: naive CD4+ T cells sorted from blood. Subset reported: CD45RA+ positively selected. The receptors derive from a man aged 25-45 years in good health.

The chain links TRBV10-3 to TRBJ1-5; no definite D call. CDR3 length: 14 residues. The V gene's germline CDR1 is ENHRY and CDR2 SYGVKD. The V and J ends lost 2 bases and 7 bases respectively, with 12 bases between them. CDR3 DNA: TGTGCCATCAGTGAGCCAACTTCGAAGCAGCCCCAGCATTTT. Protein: CAISEPTSKQPQHF.

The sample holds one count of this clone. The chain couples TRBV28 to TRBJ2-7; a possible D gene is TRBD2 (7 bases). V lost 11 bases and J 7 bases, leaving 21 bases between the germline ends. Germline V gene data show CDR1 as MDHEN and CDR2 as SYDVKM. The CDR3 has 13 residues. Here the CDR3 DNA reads TGTGCCGGAAACAGGGAGGGATCGGGAGAGCAGTACTTC. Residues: CAGNREGSGEQYF. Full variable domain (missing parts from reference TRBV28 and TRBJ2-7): DVKVTQSSRYLVKRTGEKVFLECVQDMDHENMFWYRQDPGLGLRLIYFSYDVKMKEKGDIPEGYSVSREKKERFSLILESASTNQTSMYLCAGNREGSGEQYFGPGTRLTVT.

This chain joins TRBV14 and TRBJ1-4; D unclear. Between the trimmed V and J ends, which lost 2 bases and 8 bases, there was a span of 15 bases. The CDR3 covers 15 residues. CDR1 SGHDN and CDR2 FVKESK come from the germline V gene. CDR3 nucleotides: TGTGCCAGCAGCCAAATTCGTAACAGACCAGAAAAACTGTTTTTT. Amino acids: CASSQIRNRPEKLFF.

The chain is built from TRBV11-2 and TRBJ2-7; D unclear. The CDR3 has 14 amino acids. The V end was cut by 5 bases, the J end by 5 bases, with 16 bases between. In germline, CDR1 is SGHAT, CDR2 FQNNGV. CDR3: CASSTGWSPHEQYF. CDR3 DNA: TGTGCCAGCAGCACTGGGTGGTCTCCACACGAGCAGTACTTC. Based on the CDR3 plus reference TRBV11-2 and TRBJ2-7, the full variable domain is EAGVAQSPRYKIIEKRQSVAFWCNPISGHATLYWYQQILGQGPKLLIQFQNNGVVDDSQLPKDRFSAERLKGVDSTLKIQPAKLEDSAVYLCASSTGWSPHEQYFGPGTRLTVT.

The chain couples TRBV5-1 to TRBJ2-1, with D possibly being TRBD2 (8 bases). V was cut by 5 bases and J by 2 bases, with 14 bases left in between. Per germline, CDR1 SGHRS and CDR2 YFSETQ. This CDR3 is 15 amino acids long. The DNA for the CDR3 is TGCGCCAGCAGGAATAGCGGGACAGCCTACAATGAGCAGTTCTTC. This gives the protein CASRNSGTAYNEQFF. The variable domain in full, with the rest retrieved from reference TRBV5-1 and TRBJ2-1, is KAGVTQTPRYLIKTRGQQVTLSCSPISGHRSVSWYQQTPGQGLQFLFEYFSETQRNKGNFPGRFSGRQFSNSRSEMNVSTLELGDSALYLCASRNSGTAYNEQFFGPGTRLTVL.

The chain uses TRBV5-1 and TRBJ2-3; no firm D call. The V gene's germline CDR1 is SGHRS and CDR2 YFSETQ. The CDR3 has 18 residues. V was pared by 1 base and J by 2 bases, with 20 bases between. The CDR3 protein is CASSLIRISETNTDTQYF. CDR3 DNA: TGCGCCAGCAGCTTGATCAGAATAAGCGAGACAAACACAGATACGCAGTATTTT.

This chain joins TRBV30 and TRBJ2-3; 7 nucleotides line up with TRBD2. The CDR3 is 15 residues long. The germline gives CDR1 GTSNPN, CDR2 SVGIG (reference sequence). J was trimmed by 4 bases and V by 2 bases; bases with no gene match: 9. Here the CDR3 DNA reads TGTGCCTGGAGTAGGCTAGCGGCCCTCTCAGATACGCAGTATTTT. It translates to CAWSRLAALSDTQYF.

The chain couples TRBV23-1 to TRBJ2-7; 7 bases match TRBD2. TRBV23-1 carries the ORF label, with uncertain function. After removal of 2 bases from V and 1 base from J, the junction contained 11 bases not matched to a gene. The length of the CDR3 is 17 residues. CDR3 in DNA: TGCGCCAGCAGTCAACTCCCGGGGCTAGCGGCTTCCTACGAGCAGTACTTC. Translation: CASSQLPGLAASYEQYF.

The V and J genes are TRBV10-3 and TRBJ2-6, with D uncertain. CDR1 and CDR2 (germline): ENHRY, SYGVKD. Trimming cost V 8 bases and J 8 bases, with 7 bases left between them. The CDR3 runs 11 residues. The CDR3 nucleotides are TGTGCCATCGCCACGACCAACGTCCTGACTTTC. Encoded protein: CAIATTNVLTF.

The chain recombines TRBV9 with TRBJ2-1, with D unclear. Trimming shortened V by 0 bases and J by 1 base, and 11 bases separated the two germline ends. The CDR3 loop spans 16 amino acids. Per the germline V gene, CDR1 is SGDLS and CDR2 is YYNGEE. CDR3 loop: CASSVDPSRSYNEQFF. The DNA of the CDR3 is TGTGCCAGCAGCGTAGATCCCTCGCGTTCCTACAATGAGCAGTTCTTC.

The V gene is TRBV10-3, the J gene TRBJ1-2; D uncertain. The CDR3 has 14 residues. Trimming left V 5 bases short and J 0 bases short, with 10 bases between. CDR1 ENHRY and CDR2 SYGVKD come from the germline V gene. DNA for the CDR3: TGTGCCATCAGTACTGGGGTTCCTAACTATGGCTACACCTTC. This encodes CAISTGVPNYGYTF.